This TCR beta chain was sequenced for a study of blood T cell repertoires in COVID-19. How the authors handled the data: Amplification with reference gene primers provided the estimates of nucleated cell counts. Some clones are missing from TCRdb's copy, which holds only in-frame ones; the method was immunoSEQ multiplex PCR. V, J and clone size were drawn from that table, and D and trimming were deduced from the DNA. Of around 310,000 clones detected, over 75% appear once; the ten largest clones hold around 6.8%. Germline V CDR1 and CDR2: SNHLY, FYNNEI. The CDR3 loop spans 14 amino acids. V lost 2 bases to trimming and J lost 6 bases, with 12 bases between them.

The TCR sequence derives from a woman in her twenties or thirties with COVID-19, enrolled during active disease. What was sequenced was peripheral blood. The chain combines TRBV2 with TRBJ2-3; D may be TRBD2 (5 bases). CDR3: CASSEFGPGDTQYF. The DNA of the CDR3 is TGTGCCAGCAGTGAATTTGGGCCGGGGGATACGCAGTATTTT.